Listed here are 26 T cell receptor beta chains from one sample, sequenced in a study of neurological immune-mediated disorders. Using its own MiXCR run on the 5' RACE reads, TCRdb lists one record per CDR3 protein. The sample includes about 46,000 distinct CDR3 sequences, under 2% seen only once; the top ten take roughly 2%. Material for sequencing was PBMCs. Receptors originate from a woman aged 40 to 50 with multiple sclerosis.

This clonotype was seen repeatedly, ten times or more. The rearrangement links TRBV3-1 to TRBJ2-3; TRBD2 matches at 13 bases. CDR1 and CDR2 from the germline V gene are LGHDT and YNNKEL (reference sequence). CDR3 size: 16 residues. Unmatched junction bases numbered 5, after V lost 4 bases and J lost 4 bases. The CDR3 nucleotides read TGTGCCAGCAGCCCCGGACTAGCGGGGGAAGCAGATACGCAGTATTTT. Amino acid sequence: CASSPGLAGEADTQYF.

This clonotype was recorded at least ten times. In nucleotides, the CDR3 is TGCGCCAGCAGCTTGTCGGGGCCGTGGACTGAAGCTTTCTTT. Protein product: CASSLSGPWTEAFF. This chain uses TRBV5-1 with TRBJ1-1; D perhaps matches TRBD1 (5 bases). From germline, CDR1 is SGHRS and CDR2 YFSETQ. CDR3 length: 14 residues. V was shortened by 1 base and J by 5 bases, with 12 bases between the two germline ends.

This clonotype was recorded at least ten times. The V and J genes are TRBV5-1 and TRBJ2-7; D gene uncertain. CDR3 length: 12 residues. The germline V and J ends were trimmed by 6 bases and 1 base, with 8 bases remaining between them. The germline CDR1 and CDR2 sequences are SGHRS and YFSETQ. This CDR3 reads CASNSESYEQYF. The CDR3 DNA is TGCGCCAGCAACTCGGAGTCCTACGAGCAGTACTTC.

This clonotype showed up many times. The chain links TRBV5-1 to TRBJ2-7; no clear D gene. The CDR3 is made up of 12 amino acids. CDR1 is SGHRS and CDR2 is YFSETQ in the germline V gene. Trimming removed 4 bases at V and 5 bases at J, with 10 bases between. The CDR3 DNA reads as TGCGCCAGCAGCCTTGAAGGTAACGAGCAGTACTTC. Its translation: CASSLEGNEQYF. The entire variable domain, with the rest obtained from reference TRBV5-1 and TRBJ2-7, is as follows: KAGVTQTPRYLIKTRGQQVTLSCSPISGHRSVSWYQQTPGQGLQFLFEYFSETQRNKGNFPGRFSGRQFSNSRSEMNVSTLELGDSALYLCASSLEGNEQYFGPGTRLTVT.

V gene TRBV12-3 or TRBV12-4 combines with J gene TRBJ2-3; TRBD2 matches at 7 bases. V gave up 6 bases and J gave up 6 bases; unmatched junction bases: 6. The CDR3 spans 13 residues. The CDR3 coding sequence is TGTGCCAGCAGCCAAAGACTAGCTGATACGCAGTATTTT. Encoded protein: CASSQRLADTQYF.

This clonotype occurred many times. The rearrangement joins TRBV20-1 to TRBJ2-1, with TRBD1 as a possible D gene (5 bases). Trimming removed 4 bases at V and 6 bases at J, with 19 bases between. CDR1 is DFQATT, CDR2 SNEGSKA, per germline (reference sequence). This CDR3 region has 15 residues. As DNA, the CDR3 is TGCAGTGCTACGGTTGGGGCTCCGGGTGGCAATGAGCAGTTCTTC. Its translation: CSATVGAPGGNEQFF.

This clonotype was seen repeatedly, ten times or more. V and J are TRBV5-1 and TRBJ1-5, with TRBD1 as a possible D gene (5 bases). This CDR3 comprises 15 residues. Germline values: CDR1 SGHRS, CDR2 YFSETQ. Trimming left V 5 bases short and J 4 bases short, with 16 bases between. As DNA, the CDR3 is TGCGCCAGCAGATCTAATCTACAGGAAAATCAGCCCCAGCATTTT. Amino acids: CASRSNLQENQPQHF.

This clonotype was counted ten times or more. The chain links TRBV9 to TRBJ1-4, with D hard to call. Trimming stripped 0 bases from V and 7 bases from J, with 10 bases between. In germline, CDR1 is SGDLS, CDR2 YYNGEE. The CDR3 runs to 14 residues. The CDR3 is CASSVGITVEKLFF. The CDR3 nucleotides are TGTGCCAGCAGCGTAGGGATAACGGTTGAAAAACTGTTTTTT.

This clonotype was detected many times. The chain joins TRBV10-3 to TRBJ2-7; D unresolved. V was shortened by 3 bases and J by 9 bases, with 9 bases between the two germline ends. CDR1 is ENHRY and CDR2 is SYGVKD in the germline V gene. This CDR3 has 11 residues. The CDR3 here is CAISDGWGQYF. CDR3 bases: TGTGCCATCAGTGACGGCTGGGGGCAGTACTTC.

This clonotype was counted many times. J is TRBJ2-3 and V is TRBV11-2; possible D gene TRBD2, 7 bases. Germline loops: CDR1 SGHAT, CDR2 FQNNGV. Trimming cost V 3 bases and J 2 bases, with 12 bases left between them. The CDR3 is 15 amino acids. CDR3 in amino acids: CASSFLAGATDTQYF. CDR3 DNA: TGTGCCAGCAGCTTTCTGGCGGGGGCCACAGATACGCAGTATTTT.

The chain combines TRBV18 with TRBJ2-7, with 8 bases identical to TRBD1. CDR3 size: 14 residues. V lost 6 bases to trimming and J lost 4 bases; unmatched junction nucleotides: 8. CDR1 and CDR2 from the germline V gene are KGHSH and LQKENI. Here the CDR3 DNA reads TGTGCCAGCTCGCGCGACAGGGGAGGATACGAGCAGTACTTC. Residues: CASSRDRGGYEQYF. Full variable domain (missing parts from reference TRBV18 and TRBJ2-7): NAGVMQNPRHLVRRRGQEARLRCSPMKGHSHVYWYRQLPEEGLKFMVYLQKENIIDESGMPKERFSAEFPKEGPSILRIQQVVRGDSAAYFCASSRDRGGYEQYFGPGTRLTVT.

In its sample, this clonotype was seen many times. The chain recombines TRBV18 with TRBJ1-5, with a weak D call TRBD1 (6 bases). CDR3 size: 15 residues. The germline V gene has CDR1 KGHSH and CDR2 LQKENI. Trimming took off 3 bases at V and 1 base at J, with 10 bases between the two ends. The CDR3: CASSPDSRSNQPQHF. The CDR3 bases are TGTGCCAGCTCACCGGACAGTAGGAGCAATCAGCCCCAGCATTTT.

This clonotype has ten or more counts. V gene TRBV18 combines with J gene TRBJ2-7; D is ambiguous. Germline CDR1 and CDR2: KGHSH and LQKENI. Trimming removed 3 bases from V and 2 bases from J, with 8 bases in between. The CDR3 has 13 amino acids. The DNA of the CDR3 is TGTGCCAGCTCACCCGCGTCTACCTACGAGCAGTACTTC. Translating gives CASSPASTYEQYF. Combining the CDR3 with reference TRBV18 and TRBJ2-7 gives the whole variable domain NAGVMQNPRHLVRRRGQEARLRCSPMKGHSHVYWYRQLPEEGLKFMVYLQKENIIDESGMPKERFSAEFPKEGPSILRIQQVVRGDSAAYFCASSPASTYEQYFGPGTRLTVT.

This clonotype was seen ten or more times. In DNA form, the CDR3 reads TGTGCCAGCAGTTCCTTGCCCGGGACAGGGAACACTGAAGCTTTCTTT. Its translation is CASSSLPGTGNTEAFF. V and J are TRBV27 and TRBJ1-1, with 8 bases aligning to TRBD1. The germline gives CDR1 MNHEY, CDR2 SMNVEV (reference sequence). J gave up 1 base and V 4 bases, and 8 bases lay outside the gene matches. The CDR3 extends over 16 amino acids.

The sample holds many counts of this clonotype. The CDR3 DNA sequence: TGTGCCAGCAGCTACAGGGTGGACACTGAAGCTTTCTTT. Translated: CASSYRVDTEAFF. The V gene is TRBV7-9, the J gene TRBJ1-1; a possible D gene is TRBD1 (6 bases). Germline CDR1 and CDR2: SEHNR and FQNEAQ (reference sequence). Trimming cost V 4 bases and J 3 bases, with 9 bases left between them. There are 13 residues in the CDR3. Filled out from reference TRBV7-9 and TRBJ1-1, the complete variable domain reads DTGVSQNPRHKITKRGQNVTFRCDPISEHNRLYWYRQTLGQGPEFLTYFQNEAQLEKSRLLSDRFSAERPKGSFSTLEIQRTEQGDSAMYLCASSYRVDTEAFFGQGTRLTVV.

This clonotype was detected ten times or more. The J gene is TRBJ2-7, the V gene TRBV3-1, with 9 bases identical to TRBD2. The V gene end was trimmed by 5 bases and the J gene end by 4 bases; junction bases not matched to a gene: 6. This CDR3 comprises 14 residues. Germline V gene lookup returns CDR1 LGHDT and CDR2 YNNKEL (reference sequence). The CDR3 coding sequence is TGTGCCAGCAGCTTTGGACTAGCGTCATACGAGCAGTACTTC. The encoded protein is CASSFGLASYEQYF.

At least ten counts were recorded for this clonotype. The DNA of the CDR3 is TGTGCCAGCAGACAGACAGGGGTACTTTCCCACGAGCAGTACTTC. Its translation is CASRQTGVLSHEQYF. The chain couples TRBV7-8 to TRBJ2-7; 8 nucleotides line up with TRBD1. V shed 6 bases, J shed 5 bases, and the junction held 12 bases outside the gene matches. The CDR3 loop spans 15 amino acids. Germline CDR1 is SGHVS and CDR2 is FQNEAQ.

This clonotype showed up many times. This sequence joins TRBV12-3 or TRBV12-4 and TRBJ2-3; 9 positions agree with TRBD1. The CDR3 has 15 residues. V lost 4 bases, J lost 6 bases, and 8 bases stayed unmatched. The CDR3 loop reads CASSSGQGPGDTQYF. The CDR3 DNA follows: TGTGCCAGCAGTTCCGGACAGGGGCCGGGGGATACGCAGTATTTT.

In regard to this clonotype: An end of the junction differs from the germline gene, which may be a read error. V and J are TRBV7-9 and TRBJ1-6; D gene unclear. The CDR3 has 12 amino acids. Germline values: CDR1 SEHNR, CDR2 FQNEAQ (reference sequence). The CDR3 coding sequence is TGTGACAGCAGCTTGGAGAATTCACCCCTCCACTTT. Amino acid sequence: CDSSLENSPLHF. The variable domain in full, completed from reference TRBV7-9 and TRBJ1-6, reads DTGVSQNPRHKITKRGQNVTFRCDPISEHNRLYWYRQTLGQGPEFLTYFQNEAQLEKSRLLSDRFSAERPKGSFSTLEIQRTEQGDSAMYLCDSSLENSPLHFGNGTRLTVT.

This clonotype was observed at least ten times. The chain joins TRBV21-1 to TRBJ1-6. TRBV21-1 constitutes a pseudogene. This CDR3 has 17 amino acids. The DNA of the CDR3 is TGTGCCAGCAGCAAAGTCTTTAGGGCCCGGGAGGGTTCACCCCTCCACTTT. As protein: CASSKVFRAREGSPLHF.

This clonotype was observed many times. For the CDR3, the DNA is TGCGCCAGCAGCCAAGACTCGGGACAGCAAGAGACCCAGTACTTC. It encodes CASSQDSGQQETQYF. V is TRBV4-1 and J is TRBJ2-5, with TRBD1 identical over 7 bases. The CDR3 runs to 15 residues. Germline V gene lookup returns CDR1 MGHRA and CDR2 YSYEKL. The V segment lost 0 bases and the J segment 2 bases; nucleotides outside the gene matches: 3.

This clonotype was detected many times. One end of the junction fails to match germline, which may point to a read error. The V and J genes are TRBV5-1 and TRBJ1-1; no clear D gene. CDR3 length: 15 amino acids. The germline gives CDR1 SGHRS, CDR2 YFSETQ. In DNA form, the CDR3 reads TGCGCCAGCAGCTTGGCTCGGGCAGCGAACAGTGAAGCTTTCTTT. Residues: CASSLARAANSEAFF.

This clonotype was counted ten times or more. The chain couples TRBV5-1 to TRBJ1-2; no definite D call. Germline lookup yields CDR1 SGHRS and CDR2 YFSETQ. The CDR3 covers 14 residues. Between the trimmed V and J ends, which lost 6 bases and 5 bases, there was a span of 17 bases. The DNA of the CDR3 is TGCGCCAGCAACCGGGGAGATCCAGGATATGGCTACACCTTC. Protein sequence: CASNRGDPGYGYTF. The full variable domain, rest sourced from reference TRBV5-1 and TRBJ1-2, is KAGVTQTPRYLIKTRGQQVTLSCSPISGHRSVSWYQQTPGQGLQFLFEYFSETQRNKGNFPGRFSGRQFSNSRSEMNVSTLELGDSALYLCASNRGDPGYGYTFGSGTRLTVV.

This clonotype came up many times. The rearrangement uses TRBV6-5 and TRBJ2-7; tentative D call: TRBD2 (6 bases). The CDR3 extends over 14 amino acids. CDR1 and CDR2 from the germline V gene are MNHEY and SVGAGI. The V end lost 2 bases, the J end lost 2 bases, and 10 bases lay between the germline ends. In nucleotides, the CDR3 is TGTGCCAGCAGTTACGGGGACTTAACCTACGAGCAGTACTTC. It specifies CASSYGDLTYEQYF.

This clonotype came up many times. This sequence joins TRBV20-1 and TRBJ1-5; unclear D gene. The germline V and J ends were trimmed by 2 bases and 5 bases, with 7 bases remaining between them. The germline V gene has CDR1 DFQATT and CDR2 SNEGSKA (reference sequence). CDR3 size: 12 residues. CDR3 sequence reads: CSARLTDQPQHF. For the CDR3, the DNA is TGCAGTGCTAGATTGACCGATCAGCCCCAGCATTTT.

The table lists this clonotype with many counts. The chain combines TRBV3-1 with TRBJ2-1; 11 positions match TRBD2. V trimming: 1 base; J trimming: 8 bases; junction bases outside the gene matches: 7. The germline gives CDR1 LGHDT, CDR2 YNNKEL (reference sequence). The CDR3 length is 16 residues. DNA of the CDR3: TGTGCCAGCAGCCAAGGCAATAGCGGGGGGGTAGATGAGCAGTTCTTC. It specifies CASSQGNSGGVDEQFF.